Listed below are T cell receptor beta chains from one sample, sequenced in a study of blood T cell repertoires in COVID-19. Libraries were prepared by immunoSEQ multiplex PCR; TCRdb keeps only in-frame clonotypes and omits some of them. Of roughly 370,000 clones detected, just under 90% appear once; the ten largest clones hold about 10%. Sequencing was done on a sample of PBMCs or T cells enriched from blood (not recorded which). The receptors shown here come from a woman aged 45-60 years who had recovered from COVID-19. The CDR3 runs from the conserved cysteine through the conserved F or W. A D gene is named only where the DNA matches it firmly. Part of the rows lack a size; the others show once, few, many or a class for expanded clones.

CDR3 protein | CDR3 DNA | J gene | clone size | V gene | D gene
CASSQEGGRELFF | TGTGCCAGCAGCCAAGAGGGGGGGCGGGAGCTGTTTTTT | TRBJ2-2 | - | TRBV4-2 | -
CASSFTVTEAFF | TGTGCCAGCAGTTTCACGGTCACTGAAGCTTTCTTT | TRBJ1-1 | - | TRBV12-3/TRBV12-4 | -
CASSLLAGSGETQYF | TGTGCCAGCAGCTTACTAGCGGGGTCGGGGGAGACCCAGTACTTC | TRBJ2-5 | - | TRBV7-3 | TRBD2
CASRVKRGPNTGELFF | TGTGCCAGTAGAGTCAAGCGGGGGCCGAACACCGGGGAGCTGTTTTTT | TRBJ2-2 | few | TRBV19 | TRBD2
CASSLAGVTEAFF | TGTGCCAGCAGCTTGGCAGGGGTCACTGAAGCTTTCTTT | TRBJ1-1 | - | TRBV5-4 | -
CSATRGSNQPQHF | TGCAGCGCGACCAGGGGTAGCAATCAGCCCCAGCATTTT | TRBJ1-5 | - | TRBV29-1 | -
CASSLGVGQGAQPQHF | TGTGCCAGCAGCTTAGGTGTGGGACAGGGGGCGCAGCCCCAGCATTTT | TRBJ1-5 | - | TRBV7-9 | TRBD1
CASSLVGSYGYTF | TGTGCCAGCAGCTTAGTGGGGAGCTATGGCTACACCTTC | TRBJ1-2 | - | TRBV13 | -
CASSKDSHNSPLHF | TGTGCCAGCAGCAAAGACAGCCATAATTCACCCCTCCACTTT | TRBJ1-6 | - | TRBV25-1 | -
CASSGLLSLTQYF | TGTGCCAGCTCCGGCCTACTATCGCTAACCCAGTACTTC | TRBJ2-5 | - | TRBV12-3/TRBV12-4 | -
CAWSLEVNRAFF | TGTGCCTGGAGTTTAGAGGTAAATCGGGCTTTCTTT | TRBJ1-1 | - | TRBV30 | -
CASRRRTGGGTEAFF | TGTGCCAGCAGGCGAAGAACAGGGGGAGGCACTGAAGCTTTCTTT | TRBJ1-1 | - | TRBV11-2 | TRBD1
CASSPDSNTIYF | TGTGCCAGCAGCCCGGACAGCAACACCATATATTTT | TRBJ1-3 | - | TRBV12-3/TRBV12-4 | -
CASSEGQYSNQPQHF | TGTGCCAGCAGTGAAGGACAGTATAGCAATCAGCCCCAGCATTTT | TRBJ1-5 | - | TRBV6-1 | -
CASSARPDTQYF | TGTGCCAGCAGTGCGCGGCCGGATACGCAGTATTTT | TRBJ2-3 | - | TRBV2 | -
CASSATSLETQYF | TGTGCCAGCAGCGCGACTAGCCTCGAGACCCAGTACTTC | TRBJ2-5 | - | TRBV6-5 | TRBD2
CASSWTVAGQPQHF | TGTGCCAGCAGCTGGACAGTAGCGGGTCAGCCCCAGCATTTT | TRBJ1-5 | few | TRBV2 | -
CASSLVGGANNEQFF | TGTGCCAGCAGCTTAGTCGGGGGGGCCAACAATGAGCAGTTCTTC | TRBJ2-1 | - | TRBV11-2 | TRBD2
CASSAWRDNSPLHF | TGTGCCAGCAGCGCCTGGAGGGATAATTCACCCCTCCACTTT | TRBJ1-6 | - | TRBV7-2 | -
CASSKGTGGDSLYGYTF | TGTGCCAGCAGTAAAGGGACAGGGGGGGATTCCCTCTATGGCTACACCTTC | TRBJ1-2 | - | TRBV2 | TRBD1
CASSARQGAFWGNEQFF | TGTGCCAGCAGCGCGAGACAGGGGGCTTTTTGGGGCAATGAGCAGTTCTTC | TRBJ2-1 | - | TRBV27 | TRBD1
CASSRTENTEAFF | TGTGCCAGCAGTCGGACAGAGAACACTGAAGCTTTCTTT | TRBJ1-1 | - | TRBV3-1/TRBV3-2 | -
CASNGGHNYNEQFF | TGTGCCAGTAACGGGGGGCACAACTACAATGAGCAGTTCTTC | TRBJ2-1 | - | TRBV18 | -
CASSLGRNEQFF | TGTGCCAGCAGCTTGGGGCGGAATGAGCAGTTCTTC | TRBJ2-1 | - | TRBV5-5 | -
CASSWDRDYEQYF | TGCGCCAGCAGCTGGGACAGAGACTACGAGCAGTACTTC | TRBJ2-7 | - | TRBV5-1 | TRBD1
CASSLEQTGLGYGYTF | TGTGCCAGCAGCTTAGAACAGACAGGGCTTGGCTATGGCTACACCTTC | TRBJ1-2 | few | TRBV11-2 | TRBD1
CASSQVSQSNYGYTF | TGTGCCAGCAGCCAAGTCTCGCAGTCTAACTATGGCTACACCTTC | TRBJ1-2 | few | TRBV4-2 | -
CASSLTPYGKDTQYF | TGTGCTAGCAGCTTAACCCCGTACGGGAAAGATACGCAGTATTTT | TRBJ2-3 | - | TRBV7-7 | -
CASSFNLGGGQETQYF | TGTGCCAGCAGCTTTAATTTGGGGGGGGGCCAAGAGACCCAGTACTTC | TRBJ2-5 | - | TRBV11-2 | TRBD2
CASRRTESYNSPLHF | TGTGCCAGTCGGAGGACAGAAAGCTATAATTCACCCCTCCACTTT | TRBJ1-6 | - | TRBV19 | -
CASSSDWIQRGNYEQYF | TGTGCCAGCAGCTCTGATTGGATCCAGCGGGGAAACTACGAGCAGTACTTC | TRBJ2-7 | - | TRBV5-4 | TRBD2
CASSQSVTGKDEGYTF | TGCGCCAGCAGTCAATCAGTGACAGGGAAAGACGAGGGCTACACCTTC | TRBJ1-2 | - | TRBV23-1 | TRBD1
CASSSYIQGTEAFF | TGTGCCAGCAGTTCCTATATTCAGGGTACTGAAGCTTTCTTT | TRBJ1-1 | once | TRBV6-5 | -